The 23 T cell receptor beta chains listed next were all sequenced from one sample in a study. TCRdb fed the RT-PCR reads into MiXCR, producing one record per CDR3 protein. Of 650,000 to 800,000 distinct CDR3 sequences in the sample, 11% to 15% were seen once. Sequencing was done on a sample of memory CD4+ T cells from blood. These receptors all come from a female donor in good health, serving as a healthy control.

The chain recombines TRBV5-8 with TRBJ2-7, with a tentative D call TRBD1 (5 bases). The germline CDR1 and CDR2 sequences are SGHTS and YDEGEE. The ends were cut back, 4 bases at V and 2 bases at J, with 16 bases in the middle. The CDR3 totals 15 residues. CDR3 DNA: TGTGCCAGCAGCCTCATGCCTGGGGCCGCCTACGAGCAGTACTTC. The encoded protein is CASSLMPGAAYEQYF.

This clonotype was seen more than once but under ten times. V and J are TRBV20-1 and TRBJ2-5; tentative D call: TRBD2 (5 bases). The CDR3 has 10 amino acids. V dropped 5 bases and J dropped 7 bases, with 8 bases sitting between them. Germline loops: CDR1 DFQATT, CDR2 SNEGSKA (reference sequence). The CDR3 sequence is CSALRGTQYF. The CDR3 nucleotides read TGCAGTGCTCTTCGGGGGACCCAGTACTTC.

This clonotype turned up a few times. The chain uses TRBV4-2 and TRBJ1-1, with 8 bases aligning to TRBD1. This CDR3 is built from 15 residues. The V gene's germline CDR1 is LGHNA and CDR2 YNFKEQ. The trim removed 3 bases at V and 1 base at J, leaving 4 bases unmatched. The DNA for the CDR3 is TGTGCCAGCAGCCATCTGGACAGGGCGAACACTGAAGCTTTCTTT. It encodes CASSHLDRANTEAFF.

This clonotype was observed a handful of times. The rearrangement links TRBV28 to TRBJ1-1; D is unresolved. The CDR3 totals 10 residues. Germline CDR1 MDHEN, CDR2 SYDVKM. V shed 3 bases and J shed 7 bases, with 3 bases lying between them. The CDR3 nucleotides are TGTGCCAGCAGTTTGGATGAAGCTTTCTTT. Protein: CASSLDEAFF.

This rearrangement joins TRBV27 to TRBJ2-2; 10 nucleotides match TRBD2. This CDR3 has 15 residues. Trimming took 6 bases from V and 5 from J; bases not matched to a gene: 6. Germline CDR1 and CDR2: MNHEY and SMNVEV (reference sequence). In DNA form, the CDR3 reads TGTGCCAGCAGGAAGGGACTAGCGTATACCGGGGAGCTGTTTTTT. Protein sequence: CASRKGLAYTGELFF.

The chain carries TRBV28 and TRBJ2-5, with D maybe TRBD2 (5 bases). The CDR3 loop spans 16 amino acids. V was pared by 4 bases and J by 0 bases, with 15 bases between. Germline lookup yields CDR1 MDHEN and CDR2 SYDVKM. CDR3 sequence reads: CASSSWSDYNQETQYF. The CDR3 DNA follows: TGTGCCAGCAGTTCCTGGTCAGACTATAACCAAGAGACCCAGTACTTC.

The chain carries TRBV19 and TRBJ1-1; D is ambiguous. The V gene's germline CDR1 is LNHDA and CDR2 SQIVND (reference sequence). The V gene lost 5 bases and the J gene lost 4 bases, with 8 bases spanning the gap. This CDR3 is built from 12 residues. CDR3: CASSVGFTEAFF. The CDR3 bases are TGTGCCAGTAGTGTCGGCTTCACTGAAGCTTTCTTT.

The chain has TRBV18 and TRBJ1-5; possible D gene TRBD1, 5 bases. This CDR3 is built from 13 residues. Trimming took 8 bases from V and 8 from J, leaving 16 bases between them. Germline CDR1 KGHSH, CDR2 LQKENI. CDR3 sequence (DNA): TGTGCCAGCACTTGGACCGCACAGGAGCCCCAGCATTTT. It is translated as CASTWTAQEPQHF.

This clonotype was picked up a small number of times. Germline and junction disagree at one end, which may indicate a read error. The V call is TRBV5-6, the J call TRBJ2-7, with 7 nucleotides matching TRBD2. The germline V gene has CDR1 SGHDT and CDR2 YYEEEE. This CDR3 is 13 amino acids long. The CDR3 region is CASSRDLSGGQSF. The CDR3 bases are TGTGCCAGCAGTCGAGATCTATCGGGAGGCCAGAGCTTC.

The V call is TRBV6-6, the J call TRBJ1-5; 10 nucleotides align to TRBD1. CDR1 is MNHNY and CDR2 is SVGAGI in the germline V gene (reference sequence). The CDR3 has 17 residues. V shed 4 bases and J 5 bases; nucleotides not matched to a gene: 11. In DNA, the CDR3 is TGTGCCAGCAGTTCCTTACATGGGACAGGGGTTGATCAGCCCCAGCATTTT. Its translation is CASSSLHGTGVDQPQHF.

The chain links TRBV5-6 to TRBJ1-5; 8 positions agree with TRBD1. V was pared by 1 base and J by 0 bases, with 6 bases of the junction left unmatched. Germline lookup yields CDR1 SGHDT and CDR2 YYEEEE. The CDR3 consists of 17 residues. CDR3 bases: TGTGCCAGCAGCTTGAGACAGGGGACCTATAGCAATCAGCCCCAGCATTTT. This sequence encodes CASSLRQGTYSNQPQHF.

The chain uses TRBV6-1 and TRBJ2-2, with unresolved D. CDR1 and CDR2 from the germline V gene are MNHNS and SASEGT. The CDR3 has 15 amino acids. Trimming shortened V by 8 bases and J by 0 bases, and 13 bases separated the two germline ends. The CDR3: CASRQNNANTGELFF. The CDR3 coding sequence is TGTGCCAGCCGCCAGAACAACGCGAACACCGGGGAGCTGTTTTTT.

This clonotype was picked up many times. The genes are TRBV6-6 and TRBJ2-2, with 7 nucleotides matching TRBD1. There are 15 residues in the CDR3. Germline V gene data show CDR1 as MNHNY and CDR2 as SVGAGI (reference sequence). The V and J ends lost 5 bases and 2 bases, in that order; junction bases with no gene match: 5. Here the CDR3 reads CASSRDSYNTGELFF. The CDR3 coding sequence is TGTGCCAGCAGTCGGGACAGCTACAACACCGGGGAGCTGTTTTTT.

This clonotype showed up many times. The CDR3 region has the DNA TGTGCCAGCAGTTACTCGGGGTACAGTACCTACGAGCAGTACTTC. This sequence encodes CASSYSGYSTYEQYF. J is TRBJ2-7 and V is TRBV6-5, with D unclear. CDR1 is MNHEY, CDR2 SVGAGI, per germline. Trimming took off 0 bases at V and 2 bases at J, with 11 bases between the two ends. The CDR3 totals 15 residues.

There are a few counts of this clonotype. The V call is TRBV5-1, the J call TRBJ1-5, with TRBD1 identical over 7 bases. The CDR3 has 15 amino acids. The J segment lost 0 bases and the V segment lost 4 bases, leaving 4 bases of the junction unmatched. The germline V gene has CDR1 SGHRS and CDR2 YFSETQ. The CDR3 bases are TGCGCCAGCAGCGCGACAGGGAGTAGCAATCAGCCCCAGCATTTT. Translating it yields CASSATGSSNQPQHF.

This clonotype appeared a few times. The chain carries TRBV7-2 and TRBJ1-2; 11 nucleotides align to TRBD1. CDR1 and CDR2 from the germline V gene are SGHTA and FQGNSA. V trimming: 0 bases; J trimming: 4 bases; junction bases outside the gene matches: 1. The CDR3 is made up of 15 amino acids. CDR3 loop: CASSLAGQGAYGYTF. The CDR3 nucleotides are TGTGCCAGCAGCTTAGCCGGACAGGGGGCCTATGGCTACACCTTC.

V is TRBV7-8 and J is TRBJ2-5, with a weak D call TRBD2 (5 bases). Germline V gene sequence: CDR1 SGHVS, CDR2 FQNEAQ. CDR3 size: 14 residues. Trimming pared 1 base from V and 7 bases from J, leaving 13 bases between. CDR3 sequence: CASSLVKAVGTQYF. The CDR3 nucleotides read TGTGCCAGCAGCTTAGTTAAAGCGGTAGGGACCCAGTACTTC.

The chain has TRBV20-1 and TRBJ2-3; TRBD2 might be the D (6 bases). CDR3 length equals 15 residues. Germline CDR1 DFQATT, CDR2 SNEGSKA (reference sequence). V was cut by 0 bases and J by 0 bases, with 10 bases left in between. The CDR3 bases are TGCAGTGCTAGAGAACCTGGGACTAGCACAGATACGCAGTATTTT. This translates into CSAREPGTSTDTQYF.

Only a few counts were recorded for this clonotype. The chain combines TRBV7-2 with TRBJ2-1, with 7 bases fitting TRBD1. The CDR3 length is 13 residues. Losses at the gene ends were 4 bases for V and 9 bases for J; bases not matched to a gene: 6. Germline assignment: CDR1 SGHTA and CDR2 FQGNSA. CDR3 nucleotide sequence: TGTGCCAGCAGCTCCGACAGGGCTCGTGAGCAGTTCTTC. Its translation is CASSSDRAREQFF.

This clonotype was observed a handful of times. In nucleotides, the CDR3 is TGTGCCAGCAGAAACCCTAGGAACACTGAAGCTTTCTTT. Translation: CASRNPRNTEAFF. The V gene is TRBV28, the J gene TRBJ1-1; D not certain. Per germline, CDR1 MDHEN and CDR2 SYDVKM. Trimming took off 6 bases at V and 1 base at J, with 9 bases between the two ends. CDR3 length equals 13 residues.

This sequence joins TRBV7-9 and TRBJ1-6; no definite D call. Germline CDR1 is SEHNR and CDR2 is FQNEAQ (reference sequence). The CDR3 covers 14 residues. With 8 bases removed from V and 9 bases from J, the gap between germline ends came to 17 bases. The CDR3 bases are TGTGCCAGCGCACTCTCGCGCGGGAGTTCACCCCTCCACTTT. This sequence encodes CASALSRGSSPLHF.

This clonotype has only a few counts. The rearrangement joins TRBV11-2 to TRBJ2-7; D is tentatively TRBD1 or TRBD2 (5 bases each). The CDR3 is 14 residues long. Trimming left V 2 bases short and J 3 bases short, with 11 bases between. The germline V gene has CDR1 SGHAT and CDR2 FQNNGV. The DNA of the CDR3 is TGTGCCAGCAGCTTATGGGGGTCCAGCTACGAGCAGTACTTC. Residues: CASSLWGSSYEQYF.

This clonotype was seen at least ten times. V gene TRBV27 combines with J gene TRBJ1-6; a possible D gene is TRBD1 (5 bases). V lost 6 bases to trimming and J lost 7 bases, with 10 bases between them. The CDR3 has 13 amino acids. Germline CDR1 MNHEY, CDR2 SMNVEV (reference sequence). CDR3: CASSGTRNSPLHF. The CDR3 region has the DNA TGTGCCAGCAGCGGGACTCGGAATTCACCCCTCCACTTT.